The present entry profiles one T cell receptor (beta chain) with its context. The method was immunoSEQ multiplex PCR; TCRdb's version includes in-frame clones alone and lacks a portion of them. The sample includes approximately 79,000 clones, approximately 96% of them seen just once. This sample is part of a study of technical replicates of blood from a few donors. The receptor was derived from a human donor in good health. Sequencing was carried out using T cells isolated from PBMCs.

CDR3 amino acids: CASSVDPAISGNTIYF. Written as DNA, the CDR3 is TGTGCCAGCAGCGTAGATCCCGCTATCTCTGGAAACACCATATATTTT. This chain uses TRBV9 with TRBJ1-3; D gene uncertain. Germline loops: CDR1 SGDLS, CDR2 YYNGEE. The CDR3 runs 16 residues. Trimming stripped 0 bases from V and 0 bases from J, with 10 bases between.